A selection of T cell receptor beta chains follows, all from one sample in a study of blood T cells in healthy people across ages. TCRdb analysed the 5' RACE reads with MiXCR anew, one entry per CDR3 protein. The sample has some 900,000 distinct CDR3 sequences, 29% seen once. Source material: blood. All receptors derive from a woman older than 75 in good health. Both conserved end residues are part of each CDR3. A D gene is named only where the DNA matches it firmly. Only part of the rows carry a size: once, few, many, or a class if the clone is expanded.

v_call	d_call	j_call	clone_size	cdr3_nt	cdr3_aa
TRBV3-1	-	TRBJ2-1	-	TGTGCCAGCAGCCAGGAGGTCGCGGCCAGGGGCAATGAGCAGTTCTTC	CASSQEVAARGNEQFF
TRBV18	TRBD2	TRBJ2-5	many	TGTGCCAGCAGCCCCAGCGGGGTACAAGAGACCCAGTACTTC	CASSPSGVQETQYF
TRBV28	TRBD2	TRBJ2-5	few	TGTGCCAGCAGTTGGGAGGGAAGTAGGAGTGAGCAGTACTTC	CASSWEGSRSEQYF
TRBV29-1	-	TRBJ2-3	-	TGCAGCGTTGAAGAAGGAGATACGCAGTATTTT	CSVEEGDTQYF
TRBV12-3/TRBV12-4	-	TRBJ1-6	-	TGTGCCAGCAGTTTCCGGACTAATTCACCCCTCCACTTT	CASSFRTNSPLHF
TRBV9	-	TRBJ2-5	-	TGTGCCAGCAGCGTAGATAGGGGGAATGCAGGGACCCAGTACTTC	CASSVDRGNAGTQYF
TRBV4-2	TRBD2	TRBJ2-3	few	TGTGCCAGCAGCCAAGATCTAGCGGGAGTGATGACGCAGTATTTT	CASSQDLAGVMTQYF
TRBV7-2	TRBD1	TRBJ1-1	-	TGTGCCAGCACCTCGGACAGGGGCAAAGCTTTCTTT	CASTSDRGKAFF
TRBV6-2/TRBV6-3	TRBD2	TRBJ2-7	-	TGTGCCAGCAGTCCCGGCGCCCGACTAGCGGGGGGGCCAATGAACGAGCAGTACTTC	CASSPGARLAGGPMNEQYF
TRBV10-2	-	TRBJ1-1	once	TGCGCCAGCAGTGATCGGCTTGAAGCTTTCTTT	CASSDRLEAFF
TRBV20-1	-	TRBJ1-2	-	TGCAGTGCGTTTTCTGGGGGCTACACCTTC	CSAFSGGYTF
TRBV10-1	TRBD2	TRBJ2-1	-	TGCGCCAGCAGTGAGTCGGGACTAGCCGGTGAGCAGTTCTTC	CASSESGLAGEQFF
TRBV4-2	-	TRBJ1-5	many	TGTGCCAGCAGCCAAGATCGGACGGTAGGAGGCCAGCCCCAGCATTTT	CASSQDRTVGGQPQHF
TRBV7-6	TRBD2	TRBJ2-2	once	TGTGCCAGCAGCCTCCCGGGACTAGGAAACACCGGGGAGCTGTTTTTT	CASSLPGLGNTGELFF
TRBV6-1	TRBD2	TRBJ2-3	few	TGTGCCAGCAGTGATGGGCTAGCGGTGGGGGTAAGGACGCAGTATTTT	CASSDGLAVGVRTQYF
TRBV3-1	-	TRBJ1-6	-	TGTGCCAGCAGCCCCCGAGTGGTCCAACCCCCCCACTTT	CASSPRVVQPPHF
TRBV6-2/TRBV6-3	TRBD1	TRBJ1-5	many	TGTGCCAGCAGTTACGGGGACAGGAGAGGGAATCAGCCCCAGCATTTT	CASSYGDRRGNQPQHF
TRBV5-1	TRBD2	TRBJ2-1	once	TGCGCCAGCAGCCCCCGGACTAGCGGGTTACATGAGCAGTTCTTC	CASSPRTSGLHEQFF
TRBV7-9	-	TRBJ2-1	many	TGTGCCAGCAGCGCCGGACATTTTTACAATGAGCAGTTCTTC	CASSAGHFYNEQFF
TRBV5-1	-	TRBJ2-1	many	TGCGCCAGCAGCTTGGGGCCCGGGACAAGAAATGAGCAGTTCTTC	CASSLGPGTRNEQFF
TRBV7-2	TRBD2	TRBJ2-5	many	TGTGCCAGCACCCCCACGGGTCGGGGGGTGGTAGAGACCCAGTACTTC	CASTPTGRGVVETQYF
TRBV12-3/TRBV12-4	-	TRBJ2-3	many	TGTGCCATCGGGACAGGGGCGGTAGCGGGGGGGCAGACAGATACGCAGTATTTT	CAIGTGAVAGGQTDTQYF
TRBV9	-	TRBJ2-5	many	TGTGCCAGCAGCGTTTACTCTCAAGAGACCCAGTACTTC	CASSVYSQETQYF
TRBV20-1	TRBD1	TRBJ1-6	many	TGCAGTGCCAGGACAGGGGGCGATAATTCACCCCTCCACTTT	CSARTGGDNSPLHF
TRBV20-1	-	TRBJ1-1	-	TGCAGTGCTAGAGATAGGGGGACTAAGAAGGCTGAAGCTTTCTTT	CSARDRGTKKAEAFF
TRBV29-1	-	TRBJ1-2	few	TGCAGCGTTGAAGATCCGGTCGGGGGCTACACCTTC	CSVEDPVGGYTF
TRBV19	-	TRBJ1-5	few	TGTGCCAGTACCTGGGCGGTAAGCAATCAGCCCCAGCATTTT	CASTWAVSNQPQHF
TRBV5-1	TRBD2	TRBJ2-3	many	TGCGCCAGCAGCTTGTTTTCCGGACTAGCGGGGGGCGTTAGCACAGATACGCAGTATTTT	CASSLFSGLAGGVSTDTQYF
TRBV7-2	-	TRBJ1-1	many	TGTGCCAGCATCCCAGGAGGGGGGAACACTGAAGCTTTCTTT	CASIPGGGNTEAFF
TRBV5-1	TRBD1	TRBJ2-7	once	TGCGCCAGCAGCCCGACAGGGGAGGCCTACGAGCAGTACTTC	CASSPTGEAYEQYF
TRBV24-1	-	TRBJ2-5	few	TGTGCCACCAGTGCGACGGTGGTGGAGACCCAGTACTTC	CATSATVVETQYF
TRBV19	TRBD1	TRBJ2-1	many	TGTGCCAGTAGTTCGTCCGGGACAGGAGCCTACAATGAGCAGTTCTTC	CASSSSGTGAYNEQFF
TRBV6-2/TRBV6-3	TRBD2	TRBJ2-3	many	TGTGCCAGCAGTTACTCCCTCGGACTAGCGGCGACAGATACGCAGTATTTT	CASSYSLGLAATDTQYF
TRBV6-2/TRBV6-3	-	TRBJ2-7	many	TGTGCCAGCAGTTACTCCCCACACAGGGCCGAGCAGTACTTC	CASSYSPHRAEQYF
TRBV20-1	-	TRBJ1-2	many	TGCAGTGCTAGTTGGGCAGCTCACTATGGCTACACCTTC	CSASWAAHYGYTF
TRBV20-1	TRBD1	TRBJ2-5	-	TGCAGTGCAACCCGACAGGGAAAGATTCAGTACTTC	CSATRQGKIQYF
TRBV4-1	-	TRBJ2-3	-	TGCGCCAGCAGCTTTTCAGATAGGACAGATACGCAGTATTTT	CASSFSDRTDTQYF
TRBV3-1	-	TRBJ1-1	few	TGTGCCAGCAGTCCGGACATGTACACTGAAGCTTTCTTT	CASSPDMYTEAFF